The 16 T cell receptor beta chains reported below all come from one sample, sequenced in a study of cytomegalovirus exposure and HLA in healthy donors. Amplification used 60 Vbeta primers and 13 Jbeta primers. Some clones are missing from TCRdb's copy, which holds only in-frame ones; the method was immunoSEQ multiplex PCR. The sample has approximately 97,000 clones, 73% seen once. Sequenced material: PBMCs. The receptors were sampled from a man aged 35-49 years in good health and CMV-seronegative.

The genes are TRBV7-6 and TRBJ1-3, with unresolved D. Germline V gives CDR1 SGHVS, CDR2 FNYEAQ. V was clipped by 3 bases and J by 3 bases, with 6 bases between them. There are 13 residues in the CDR3. CDR3 sequence reads: CASSLSVGNTIYF. Written as DNA, the CDR3 is TGTGCCAGCAGCTTGAGCGTTGGAAACACCATATATTTT.

Only one count was recorded for this clone. The V gene is TRBV6-5, the J gene TRBJ2-7, with a weak D call TRBD1 (7 bases). Trimming shortened V by 0 bases and J by 7 bases, and 13 bases separated the two germline ends. Germline V lookup: CDR1 MNHEY, CDR2 SVGAGI. The CDR3 length is 14 residues. CDR3 in amino acids: CASSYSTGEEEQYF. CDR3 nucleotide sequence: TGTGCCAGCAGTTACTCCACAGGGGAGGAAGAGCAGTACTTC.

This chain links TRBV28 with TRBJ2-7, with D possibly TRBD2 on 5 matching bases. The CDR3 has 13 amino acids. Trimming took off 5 bases at V and 5 bases at J, with 13 bases between the two ends. Germline V gene lookup returns CDR1 MDHEN and CDR2 SYDVKM. The CDR3 DNA sequence: TGTGCCAGCAGTCCCTACCCCGGGGACGAGCAGTACTTC. Amino acid sequence: CASSPYPGDEQYF.

The gene calls are TRBV19 and TRBJ1-5; TRBD1 agrees at 11 bases. With V trimmed by 2 bases and J by 3 bases, 6 bases remained unmatched. Germline V gives CDR1 LNHDA, CDR2 SQIVND (reference sequence). The CDR3 length is 17 residues. CDR3 in amino acids: CASSIWTGGPVNQPQHF. CDR3 coding DNA: TGTGCCAGTAGTATATGGACAGGGGGCCCCGTCAATCAGCCCCAGCATTTT.

The chain uses TRBV6-5 and TRBJ2-7; TRBD1 matches 8 bases. The CDR3 is made up of 14 amino acids. CDR1 and CDR2 from the germline V gene are MNHEY and SVGAGI. Unmatched junction bases numbered 9, after V lost 6 bases and J lost 5 bases. CDR3 DNA: TGTGCCAGCAGCTCCCGGGACAGGCTTCACGAGCAGTACTTC. Translating it yields CASSSRDRLHEQYF.

The V gene is TRBV23-1, the J gene TRBJ2-7; D might be TRBD1 (5 bases). TRBV23-1 is sorted into the ORF group, with uncertain function. Trimming removed 1 base at V and 9 bases at J, with 13 bases between. The CDR3 covers 13 residues. Written as DNA, the CDR3 is TGCGCCAGCAGTCAATTGGTAGACAGAGGGCAGTACTTC. Amino acids: CASSQLVDRGQYF.

This chain joins TRBV5-1 and TRBJ1-1; 8 nucleotides align to TRBD1. J gave up 1 base and V 4 bases, and 6 bases lay outside the gene matches. The CDR3 covers 15 residues. Germline CDR1 reads SGHRS; CDR2 reads YFSETQ. CDR3 sequence (DNA): TGCGCCAGCAGCAGACAAGGACAGGGGAACACTGAAGCTTTCTTT. Amino acid sequence: CASSRQGQGNTEAFF.

The CDR3 here is CASSFDRGSYEQYF. CDR3 DNA sequence: TGTGCCAGCAGCTTCGACAGGGGCTCCTACGAGCAGTACTTC. V is TRBV7-9 and J is TRBJ2-7; the match to TRBD1 covers 8 bases. Germline V gives CDR1 SEHNR, CDR2 FQNEAQ (reference sequence). V lost 3 bases to trimming and J lost 0 bases; unmatched junction nucleotides: 1. The CDR3 spans 14 residues.

The genes are TRBV4-1 and TRBJ2-5; the D gene is possibly TRBD2 (6 bases). V shed 4 bases and J shed 5 bases, with 17 bases lying between them. Germline V gene data show CDR1 as MGHRA and CDR2 as YSYEKL. The CDR3 has 15 amino acids. This chain's CDR3 is CASSRRQGGWETQYF. Written as DNA, the CDR3 is TGCGCCAGCAGCCGGAGGCAGGGAGGATGGGAGACCCAGTACTTC.

The chain carries TRBV27 and TRBJ2-7, with D perhaps matching TRBD1 (5 bases). V lost 3 bases and J 7 bases, leaving 16 bases between the germline ends. Germline lookup yields CDR1 MNHEY and CDR2 SMNVEV (reference sequence). CDR3 length equals 14 residues. The CDR3 here is CASSLGLGAREQYF. In DNA form, the CDR3 reads TGTGCCAGCAGTTTGGGTCTAGGGGCTCGGGAGCAGTACTTC.

The chain's CDR3 is CASSLGQDGTQYF. Written as DNA, the CDR3 is TGCGCCAGCAGCCTCGGACAGGACGGGACCCAGTACTTC. The rearrangement joins TRBV5-1 to TRBJ2-5; TRBD1 matches 7 bases. CDR1 is SGHRS and CDR2 is YFSETQ in the germline V gene. V trimming: 4 bases; J trimming: 7 bases; junction bases outside the gene matches: 7. The CDR3 loop spans 13 amino acids.

This sequence joins TRBV5-1 and TRBJ2-3; perhaps TRBD1 as D (6 bases). The CDR3 is made up of 15 amino acids. The ends were cut back, 1 base at V and 1 base at J, with 10 bases in the middle. Germline CDR1 is SGHRS and CDR2 is YFSETQ. CDR3 nucleotides: TGCGCCAGCAGCTTGTACAGGGCTGGCACAGATACGCAGTATTTT. Its translation is CASSLYRAGTDTQYF.

This chain links TRBV2 with TRBJ2-7; D perhaps matches TRBD1 (6 bases). The CDR3 covers 13 residues. Trimming left V 8 bases short and J 2 bases short, with 13 bases between. Germline V lookup: CDR1 SNHLY, CDR2 FYNNEI. The CDR3: CASRRDTTYEQYF. The CDR3, as DNA: TGTGCCAGCCGCCGGGACACGACCTACGAGCAGTACTTC.

This chain connects TRBV27 to TRBJ1-4, with TRBD1 identical over 9 bases. Germline CDR1 and CDR2: MNHEY and SMNVEV (reference sequence). V shed 10 bases and J 5 bases; nucleotides not matched to a gene: 8. The length of the CDR3 is 14 residues. The CDR3 reads CATKTGGSNEKLFF. In nucleotides, the CDR3 is TGTGCCACCAAAACAGGGGGCTCAAATGAAAAACTGTTTTTT.

The chain recombines TRBV10-3 with TRBJ1-4; weak D call: TRBD1 (6 bases). The V end was cut by 3 bases, the J end by 3 bases, with 11 bases between. The CDR3 spans 15 residues. The germline CDR1 and CDR2 sequences are ENHRY and SYGVKD. This CDR3 is CAISERGQSNEKLFF. CDR3 DNA sequence: TGTGCCATCAGTGAACGCGGACAGTCTAATGAAAAACTGTTTTTT.

This CDR3 is CASSLQGSEQYF. CDR3 nucleotides: TGTGCCAGCAGCTTACAGGGCTCCGAGCAGTACTTC. This chain joins TRBV7-9 and TRBJ2-7; possibly TRBD1 for D (5 bases). This CDR3 comprises 12 residues. CDR1 is SEHNR, CDR2 FQNEAQ, per germline (reference sequence). V was trimmed by 2 bases and J by 6 bases, leaving 8 bases between them. Using reference TRBV7-9 and TRBJ2-7 for the parts outside the CDR3, the full variable domain is DTGVSQNPRHKITKRGQNVTFRCDPISEHNRLYWYRQTLGQGPEFLTYFQNEAQLEKSRLLSDRFSAERPKGSFSTLEIQRTEQGDSAMYLCASSLQGSEQYFGPGTRLTVT.